These 18 T cell receptor beta chains came from one sample sequenced in a study of T cell responses to AZD1222 COVID-19 vaccine. Generated by immunoSEQ multiplex PCR, the TCRdb table keeps only in-frame clones and is missing some. Of 150,000 to 200,000 clones listed, 94% are singletons. Sequencing was performed on peripheral blood, taken on day 0 of AZD1222 vaccination. The receptors derive from an adult in good health.

This chain connects TRBV30 to TRBJ1-5; D is uncertain. Trimming cost V 2 bases and J 0 bases, with 14 bases left between them. The CDR3 extends over 16 amino acids. Germline V gene sequence: CDR1 GTSNPN, CDR2 SVGIG (reference sequence). This CDR3 reads CAWSRPDGYSNQPQHF. Written as DNA, the CDR3 is TGTGCCTGGAGTCGGCCGGACGGATATAGCAATCAGCCCCAGCATTTT. Full variable domain (outside the CDR3, taken from reference TRBV30 and TRBJ1-5): SQTIHQWPATLVQPVGSPLSLECTVEGTSNPNLYWYRQAAGRGLQLLFYSVGIGQISSEVPQNLSASRPQDRQFILSSKKLLLSDSGFYLCAWSRPDGYSNQPQHFGDGTRLSIL.

V usage is TRBV5-5 and J usage is TRBJ1-6, with 9 bases matching TRBD1. This CDR3 comprises 16 residues. The J segment lost 9 bases and the V segment lost 0 bases, leaving 7 bases of the junction unmatched. CDR1 is SGHKS and CDR2 is YYEKEE in the germline V gene (reference sequence). The CDR3 sequence: CASSLAGMDRGSPLHF. The DNA for the CDR3 is TGTGCCAGCAGCTTGGCGGGGATGGACAGGGGTTCACCCCTCCACTTT.

This chain joins TRBV7-9 and TRBJ1-3, with 10 bases aligning to TRBD1. There are 19 residues in the CDR3. V trimming: 5 bases; J trimming: 2 bases; junction bases outside the gene matches: 15. Germline loops: CDR1 SEHNR, CDR2 FQNEAQ (reference sequence). Here the CDR3 DNA reads TGTGCCAGCAGCGCCATTTGGACAGGGGGGAGGTTGGCTGGAAACACCATATATTTT. It codes for CASSAIWTGGRLAGNTIYF.

This chain joins TRBV3-1 (or the pseudogene TRBV3-2) and TRBJ1-1, with D hard to call. The CDR3 is 14 residues long. V was clipped by 4 bases and J by 1 base, with 10 bases between them. CDR1 and CDR2 from the germline V gene are LGHDT and YNNKEL (reference sequence). The chain's CDR3 is CASSPHGQNTEAFF. The CDR3 bases are TGTGCCAGCAGCCCCCACGGGCAGAACACTGAAGCTTTCTTT.

CDR3 in DNA: TGTGCCAGCAGCTTAGTAGGGGGAACCTATGGCTACACCTTC. Residues: CASSLVGGTYGYTF. This chain uses TRBV7-9 with TRBJ1-2; the D gene is possibly TRBD1 (6 bases). Germline V gives CDR1 SEHNR, CDR2 FQNEAQ (reference sequence). Deletions cut 1 base from V and 4 bases from J, with 10 bases between. CDR3 size: 14 residues.

The chain couples TRBV30 to TRBJ1-4; 10 nucleotides match TRBD1. Germline values: CDR1 GTSNPN, CDR2 SVGIG (reference sequence). J was trimmed by 7 bases and V by 2 bases; bases with no gene match: 4. The CDR3 has 14 residues. CDR3 sequence (DNA): TGTGCCTGGAGTTGGGACAGGGGAGGTGAAAAACTGTTTTTT. This encodes CAWSWDRGGEKLFF.

The chain employs TRBV6-5 and TRBJ1-5; D unresolved. Trimming stripped 7 bases from V and 2 bases from J, with 6 bases between. This CDR3 contains 12 residues. Germline V gene sequence: CDR1 MNHEY, CDR2 SVGAGI. CDR3 nucleotide sequence: TGTGCCAGCAACGGGGGCAATCAGCCCCAGCATTTT. It translates to CASNGGNQPQHF.

The V and J genes are TRBV19 and TRBJ1-1, with 7 bases fitting TRBD1. Germline V lookup: CDR1 LNHDA, CDR2 SQIVND (reference sequence). J gave up 2 bases and V 9 bases, and 15 bases lay outside the gene matches. The CDR3 length is 16 residues. CDR3 nucleotide sequence: TGTGCCAGCAACCCCCTTGGGTGGGACAGTAACACTGAAGCTTTCTTT. Amino acid sequence: CASNPLGWDSNTEAFF.

This chain links TRBV3-1 (or the pseudogene TRBV3-2) with TRBJ1-5; a weak D match, TRBD1 (5 bases). The CDR3 is made up of 12 amino acids. V lost 4 bases and J lost 7, with 8 bases in between. Germline assignment: CDR1 LGHDT and CDR2 YNNKEL (reference sequence). The CDR3 sequence is CASSRGDQPQHF. In nucleotides, the CDR3 is TGTGCCAGCAGCCGAGGGGACCAGCCCCAGCATTTT.

The chain has TRBV7-8 and TRBJ1-1, with D unclear. In germline, CDR1 is SGHVS, CDR2 FQNEAQ. V was cut by 1 base and J by 5 bases, with 11 bases left in between. This CDR3 has 14 residues. The CDR3 sequence: CASSLGGLGTEAFF. CDR3 nucleotides: TGTGCCAGCAGCTTAGGGGGTTTGGGGACTGAAGCTTTCTTT. The whole variable domain, filled in from reference TRBV7-8 and TRBJ1-1, reads GAGVSQSPRYKVAKRGQDVALRCDPISGHVSLFWYQQALGQGPEFLTYFQNEAQLDKSGLPSDRFFAERPEGSVSTLKIQRTQQEDSAVYLCASSLGGLGTEAFFGQGTRLTVV.

The V gene is TRBV23-1, the J gene TRBJ1-5, with 7 bases lining up with TRBD1. TRBV23-1 is classed as an ORF, of uncertain function. The CDR3 loop spans 19 amino acids. Unmatched junction bases numbered 15, after V lost 4 bases and J lost 0 bases. The CDR3 spells CASSPRRTGEGDSNQPQHF. In nucleotides, the CDR3 is TGCGCCAGCAGTCCACGTCGGACAGGTGAGGGGGATAGCAATCAGCCCCAGCATTTT.

J is TRBJ2-4 and V is TRBV5-4; maybe TRBD2 (5 bases). Trimming pared 4 bases from V and 1 base from J, leaving 15 bases between. The CDR3 consists of 16 residues. Per germline, CDR1 SGHNT and CDR2 YYREEE (reference sequence). The CDR3 loop is CASSPGERVAKNIQYF. The CDR3 DNA reads TGTGCCAGCAGCCCCGGGGAAAGGGTGGCCAAAAACATTCAGTACTTC.

The chain couples TRBV7-6 to TRBJ1-5; D unclear. Germline CDR1 is SGHVS and CDR2 is FNYEAQ. The V and J ends lost 1 base and 4 bases respectively, with 5 bases between them. This CDR3 has 13 residues. The CDR3: CASSLDENQPQHF. CDR3 in DNA: TGTGCCAGCAGCTTAGACGAAAATCAGCCCCAGCATTTT.

The chain has TRBV6-5 and TRBJ2-1, with no clear D. Looked up from germline, CDR1 is MNHEY and CDR2 is SVGAGI. This CDR3 region has 12 residues. V dropped 5 bases and J dropped 6 bases, with 8 bases sitting between them. For the CDR3, the DNA is TGTGCCAGCAGTCTGAGCCGCAATGAGCAGTTCTTC. Amino acid sequence: CASSLSRNEQFF.

The J gene is TRBJ2-2, the V gene TRBV5-1, with 8 nucleotides matching TRBD1. The ends lost 3 bases at V and 4 bases at J; junction bases unmatched: 5. CDR3 length equals 15 residues. Germline V CDR1 and CDR2: SGHRS, YFSETQ. The CDR3 loop reads CASSYDRGSTGELFF. The CDR3 DNA reads TGCGCCAGCAGCTATGACAGGGGAAGCACCGGGGAGCTGTTTTTT.

The chain combines TRBV9 with TRBJ2-3; 8 bases align to TRBD2. V dropped 3 bases and J dropped 4; count of bases not matched to a gene: 7. CDR3 length: 15 amino acids. From germline, CDR1 is SGDLS and CDR2 YYNGEE. This CDR3 is CASSAEREWPDTQYF. CDR3 nucleotides: TGTGCCAGCAGCGCCGAGCGGGAGTGGCCAGATACGCAGTATTTT.

This rearrangement joins TRBV13 to TRBJ1-1; 9 bases align to TRBD1. Germline CDR1 reads PRHDT; CDR2 reads FYEKMQ (reference sequence). V lost 5 bases and J lost 7; bases outside the gene matches: 8. The CDR3 has 14 residues. CDR3 sequence reads: CASSAGQGRVEAFF. CDR3 nucleotide sequence: TGTGCCAGCAGCGCCGGACAGGGGCGGGTTGAAGCTTTCTTT. The complete variable domain, with remaining parts taken from reference TRBV13 and TRBJ1-1, reads AAGVIQSPRHLIKEKRETATLKCYPIPRHDTVYWYQQGPGQDPQFLISFYEKMQSDKGSIPDRFSAQQFSDYHSELNMSSLELGDSALYFCASSAGQGRVEAFFGQGTRLTVV.

This rearrangement joins TRBV6-7 to TRBJ2-1; no reliable D call. TRBV6-7 is reported as an ORF; its role is uncertain. The CDR3 runs to 16 residues. V was clipped by 4 bases and J by 0 bases, with 13 bases between them. CDR3: CASSFISPPSYNEQFF. The CDR3 DNA sequence: TGTGCCAGCAGTTTTATCTCCCCTCCCTCCTACAATGAGCAGTTCTTC.